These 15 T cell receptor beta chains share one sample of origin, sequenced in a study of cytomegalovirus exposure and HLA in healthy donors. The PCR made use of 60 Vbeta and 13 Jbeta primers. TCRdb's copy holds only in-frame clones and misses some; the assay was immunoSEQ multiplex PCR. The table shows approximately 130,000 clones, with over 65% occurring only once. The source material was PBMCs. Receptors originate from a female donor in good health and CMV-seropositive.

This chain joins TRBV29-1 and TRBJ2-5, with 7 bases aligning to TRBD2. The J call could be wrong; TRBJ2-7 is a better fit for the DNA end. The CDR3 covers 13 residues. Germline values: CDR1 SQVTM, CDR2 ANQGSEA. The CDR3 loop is CSVEGAGFYEQYF. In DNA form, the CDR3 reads TGCAGCGTGGAGGGAGCGGGATTCTACGAGCAGTACTTC.

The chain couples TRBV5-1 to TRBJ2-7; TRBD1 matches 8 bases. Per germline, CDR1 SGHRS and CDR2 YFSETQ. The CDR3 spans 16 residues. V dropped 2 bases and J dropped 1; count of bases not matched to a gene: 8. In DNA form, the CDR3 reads TGCGCCAGCAGCTTACGACAGGGGACGAGGTCCTACGAGCAGTACTTC. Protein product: CASSLRQGTRSYEQYF.

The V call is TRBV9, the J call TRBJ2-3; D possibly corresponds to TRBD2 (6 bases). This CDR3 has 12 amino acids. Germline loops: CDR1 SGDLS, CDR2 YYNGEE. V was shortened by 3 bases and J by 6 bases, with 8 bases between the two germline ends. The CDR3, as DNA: TGTGCCAGCAGCGCTAGCGACGATACGCAGTATTTT. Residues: CASSASDDTQYF.

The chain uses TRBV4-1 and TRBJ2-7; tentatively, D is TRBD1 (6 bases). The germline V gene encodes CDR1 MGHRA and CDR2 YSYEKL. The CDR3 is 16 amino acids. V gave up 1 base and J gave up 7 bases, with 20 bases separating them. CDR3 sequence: CASSQVIGRGISEQYF. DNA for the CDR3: TGCGCCAGCAGCCAAGTTATTGGCAGGGGCATTAGTGAGCAGTACTTC.

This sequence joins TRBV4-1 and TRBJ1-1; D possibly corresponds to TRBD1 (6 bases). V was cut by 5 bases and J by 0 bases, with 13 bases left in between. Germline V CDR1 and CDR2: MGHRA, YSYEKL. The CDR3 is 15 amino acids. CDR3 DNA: TGCGCCAGCAGCGAAGGACAGTTCATGAACACTGAAGCTTTCTTT. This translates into CASSEGQFMNTEAFF.

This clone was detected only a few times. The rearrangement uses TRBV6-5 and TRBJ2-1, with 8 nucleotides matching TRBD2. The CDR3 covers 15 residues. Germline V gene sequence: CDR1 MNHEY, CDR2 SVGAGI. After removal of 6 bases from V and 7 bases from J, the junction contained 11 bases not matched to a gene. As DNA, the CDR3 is TGTGCCAGCAGCCGGGGGGGGGCTAGAATTAATGAGCAGTTCTTC. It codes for CASSRGGARINEQFF.

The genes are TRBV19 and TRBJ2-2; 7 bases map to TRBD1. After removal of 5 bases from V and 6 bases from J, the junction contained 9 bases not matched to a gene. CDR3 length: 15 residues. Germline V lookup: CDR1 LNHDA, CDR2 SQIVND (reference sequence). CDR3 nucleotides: TGTGCCAGTAGTTACCTGGTCCAGGGGGCCGGGGAGCTGTTTTTT. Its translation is CASSYLVQGAGELFF.

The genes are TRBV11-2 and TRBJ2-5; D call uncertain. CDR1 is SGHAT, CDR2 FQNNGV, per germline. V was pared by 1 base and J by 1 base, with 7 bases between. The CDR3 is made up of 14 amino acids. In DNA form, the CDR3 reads TGTGCCAGCAGCTTAGCTTGGGCCCAAGAGACCCAGTACTTC. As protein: CASSLAWAQETQYF.

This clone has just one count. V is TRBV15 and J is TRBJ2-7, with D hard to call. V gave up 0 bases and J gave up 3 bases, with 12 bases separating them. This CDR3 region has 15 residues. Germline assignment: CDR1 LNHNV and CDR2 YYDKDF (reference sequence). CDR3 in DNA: TGTGCCACCAGCAGAGATCAGGTGGCAGGCTACGAGCAGTACTTC. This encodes CATSRDQVAGYEQYF.

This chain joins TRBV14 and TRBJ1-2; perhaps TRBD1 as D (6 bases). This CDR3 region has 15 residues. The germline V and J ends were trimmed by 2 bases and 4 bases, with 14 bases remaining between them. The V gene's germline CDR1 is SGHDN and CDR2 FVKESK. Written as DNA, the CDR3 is TGTGCCAGCAGCCAAACCAGGGGTCTGGGCTATGGCTACACCTTC. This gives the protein CASSQTRGLGYGYTF. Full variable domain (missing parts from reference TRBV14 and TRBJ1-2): EAGVTQFPSHSVIEKGQTVTLRCDPISGHDNLYWYRRVMGKEIKFLLHFVKESKQDESGMPNNRFLAERTGGTYSTLKVQPAELEDSGVYFCASSQTRGLGYGYTFGSGTRLTVV.

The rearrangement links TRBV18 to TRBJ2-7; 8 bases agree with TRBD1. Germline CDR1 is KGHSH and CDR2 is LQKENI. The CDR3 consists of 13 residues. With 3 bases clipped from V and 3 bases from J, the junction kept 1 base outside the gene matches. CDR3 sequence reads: CASSPGQDYEQYF. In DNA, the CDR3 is TGTGCCAGCTCACCGGGACAGGACTACGAGCAGTACTTC.

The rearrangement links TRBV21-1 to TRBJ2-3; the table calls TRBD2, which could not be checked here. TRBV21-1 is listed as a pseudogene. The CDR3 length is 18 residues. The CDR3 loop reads CASSKVLAGPSSTDTQYF. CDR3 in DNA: TGTGCCAGCAGCAAAGTTCTAGCGGGACCCTCTAGCACAGATACGCAGTATTTT.

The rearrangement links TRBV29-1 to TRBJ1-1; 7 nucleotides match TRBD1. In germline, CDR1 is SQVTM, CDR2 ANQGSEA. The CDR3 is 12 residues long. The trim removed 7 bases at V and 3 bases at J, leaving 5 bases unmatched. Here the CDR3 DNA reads TGCAGCGGCGAAGGGGGCTACACTGAAGCTTTCTTT. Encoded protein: CSGEGGYTEAFF.

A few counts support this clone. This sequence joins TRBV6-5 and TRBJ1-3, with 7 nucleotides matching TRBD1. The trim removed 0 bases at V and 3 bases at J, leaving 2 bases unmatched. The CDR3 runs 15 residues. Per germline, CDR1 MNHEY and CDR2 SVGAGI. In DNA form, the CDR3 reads TGTGCCAGCAGTTACTCGACAGGGTATGGAAACACCATATATTTT. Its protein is CASSYSTGYGNTIYF.

CDR3 DNA: TGTGCCAGCAGGGGGACAGGGGGCGCTGGGCGGGAGCAGTACTTC. Translation gives CASRGTGGAGREQYF. This chain links TRBV6-5 with TRBJ2-7; 12 positions agree with TRBD1. This CDR3 is built from 15 residues. CDR1 MNHEY and CDR2 SVGAGI come from the germline V gene. Trimming at V came to 6 bases and at J to 7 bases, leaving 10 bases not matched to a gene.